This TCR beta chain was documented in a study of cytomegalovirus exposure and HLA in healthy donors. Study at large: The study placed around 85% of its approximately 360 genotyped donors in the Caucasian-associated ancestry cluster.

This clone was counted a few times. Primers included in the PCR were 60 Vbeta and 13 Jbeta primers. Assay: immunoSEQ multiplex PCR; the TCRdb copy retains only in-frame clones and omits some. The sample has about 83,000 clones, around three quarters seen once. CDR3 length: 16 residues. The germline V and J ends were trimmed by 5 bases and 0 bases, with 14 bases remaining between them. Per germline, CDR1 LNHDA and CDR2 SQIVND (reference sequence). The sequenced sample consisted of PBMCs. The genes are TRBV19 and TRBJ1-3, with D unclear. This TCR came from a man aged 55-75 years in good health and CMV-seronegative. As DNA, the CDR3 is TGTGCCAGTAGTGAACAAGACGGAGACTCTGGAAACACCATATATTTT. Translation gives CASSEQDGDSGNTIYF.